This T cell receptor (beta chain) was recovered during a study of T cell changes during pregnancy in multiple sclerosis. Germline V CDR1 and CDR2: SEHNR, FQNEAQ (reference sequence). CDR3 size: 14 residues. With 1 base removed from V and 4 bases from J, the gap between germline ends came to 10 bases. Sequenced by immunoSEQ multiplex PCR; TCRdb stores in-frame clones only, minus some. The sample has 55,000 to 85,000 clones, approximately 90% seen once. J is TRBJ1-2 and V is TRBV7-9; D not certain. This TCR came from a female donor with multiple sclerosis, enrolled in a pregnancy study. The input for sequencing was peripheral blood, taken in the third trimester of pregnancy. CDR3 region: CASSLGVQAYGYTF. CDR3 DNA: TGTGCCAGCAGCTTAGGGGTCCAGGCCTATGGCTACACCTTC.